This T cell receptor (beta chain) was documented in a study of blood T cell repertoires in COVID-19. Study information: COVID-19 samples collected from the United States, Italy and Spain covered acute and convalescent phases. The analysed material was cDNA or gDNA that came from T cells, B-cell-depleted T cells, or PBMCs.

The assay was immunoSEQ multiplex PCR, and TCRdb's table has in-frame clones only and misses some. The sample yields hundreds of thousands of clones, 70% to 90% seen once. Germline loops: CDR1 MNHEY, CDR2 SMNVEV (reference sequence). V was cut by 3 bases and J by 3 bases, with 11 bases left in between. This CDR3 has 14 amino acids. This TCR was sampled from a woman between 45 and 65 years old with active or convalescent COVID-19. This chain links TRBV27 with TRBJ1-1, with D tentatively TRBD1 (6 bases). Sequenced input: peripheral blood. The CDR3 spells CASSFSEGDTEAFF. In DNA, the CDR3 is TGTGCCAGCAGTTTCAGCGAGGGGGACACTGAAGCTTTCTTT.